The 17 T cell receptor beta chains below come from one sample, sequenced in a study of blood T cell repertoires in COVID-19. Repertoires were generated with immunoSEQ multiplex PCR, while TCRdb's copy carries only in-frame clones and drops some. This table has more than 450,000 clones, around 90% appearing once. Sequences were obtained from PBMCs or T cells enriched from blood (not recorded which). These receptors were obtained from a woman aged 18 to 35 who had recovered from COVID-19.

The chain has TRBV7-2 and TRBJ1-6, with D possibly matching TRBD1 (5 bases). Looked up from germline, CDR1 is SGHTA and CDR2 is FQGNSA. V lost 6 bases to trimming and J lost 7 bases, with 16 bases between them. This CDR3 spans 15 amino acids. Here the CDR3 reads CASSPWGEANSPLHF. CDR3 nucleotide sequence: TGTGCCAGCAGTCCCTGGGGGGAAGCGAATTCACCCCTCCACTTT.

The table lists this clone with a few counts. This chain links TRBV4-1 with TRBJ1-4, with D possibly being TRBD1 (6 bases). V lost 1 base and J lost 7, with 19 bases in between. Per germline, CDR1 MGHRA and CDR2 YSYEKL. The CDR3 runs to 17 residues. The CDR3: CASSQGPSGDGSEKLFF. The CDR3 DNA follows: TGCGCCAGCAGCCAAGGCCCTTCAGGGGATGGGAGTGAAAAACTGTTTTTT.

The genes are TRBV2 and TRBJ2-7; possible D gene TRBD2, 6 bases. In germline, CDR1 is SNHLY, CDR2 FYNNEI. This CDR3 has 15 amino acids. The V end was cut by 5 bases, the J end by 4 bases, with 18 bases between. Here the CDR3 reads CASSPMGGVSYEQYF. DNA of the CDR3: TGTGCCAGCAGTCCGATGGGCGGGGTCAGTTACGAGCAGTACTTC.

As DNA, the CDR3 is TGTGCCAGTAGTACGCACAGGGAAACCGGGGAGCTGTTTTTT. Its protein is CASSTHRETGELFF. The J gene is TRBJ2-2, the V gene TRBV19; D perhaps matches TRBD1 (6 bases). V shed 4 bases and J shed 5 bases, with 11 bases lying between them. CDR3 length: 14 amino acids. Germline V gives CDR1 LNHDA, CDR2 SQIVND (reference sequence).

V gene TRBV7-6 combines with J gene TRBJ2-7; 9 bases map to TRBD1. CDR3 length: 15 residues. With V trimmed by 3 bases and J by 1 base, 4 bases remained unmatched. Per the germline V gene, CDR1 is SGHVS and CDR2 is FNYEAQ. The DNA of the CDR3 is TGTGCCAGCAGCTTGGGACAGGGTTCTTCCTACGAGCAGTACTTC. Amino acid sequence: CASSLGQGSSYEQYF.

The CDR3 DNA sequence: TGCAGCGTTCGGACGGGGATCGGTTATGGCTACACCTTC. Translated, it gives CSVRTGIGYGYTF. The chain carries TRBV29-1 and TRBJ1-2; D is uncertain. With 5 bases removed from V and 5 bases from J, the gap between germline ends came to 15 bases. This CDR3 contains 13 residues. Looked up from germline, CDR1 is SQVTM and CDR2 is ANQGSEA. Based on the CDR3 plus reference TRBV29-1 and TRBJ1-2, the full variable domain is SAVISQKPSRDICQRGTSLTIQCQVDSQVTMMFWYRQQPGQSLTLIATANQGSEATYESGFVIDKFPISRPNLTFSTLTVSNMSPEDSSIYLCSVRTGIGYGYTFGSGTRLTVV.

Here the CDR3 reads CASSRFTGAQGSPLHF. The CDR3 DNA is TGTGCCAGCAGCCGGTTCACAGGGGCGCAGGGCTCACCCCTCCACTTT. This sequence joins TRBV11-2 and TRBJ1-6; TRBD1 aligns across 7 bases. The CDR3 sequence is 16 residues long. The V gene end was trimmed by 5 bases and the J gene end by 10 bases; junction bases not matched to a gene: 14. Germline-derived CDR1 and CDR2 are SGHAT and FQNNGV.

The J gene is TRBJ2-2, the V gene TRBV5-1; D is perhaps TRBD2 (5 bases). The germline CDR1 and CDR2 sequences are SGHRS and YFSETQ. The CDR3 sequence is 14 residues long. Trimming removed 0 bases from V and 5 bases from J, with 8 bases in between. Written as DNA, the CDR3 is TGCGCCAGCAGCTTGGGGACTCGGACCGGGGAGCTGTTTTTT. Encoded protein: CASSLGTRTGELFF.

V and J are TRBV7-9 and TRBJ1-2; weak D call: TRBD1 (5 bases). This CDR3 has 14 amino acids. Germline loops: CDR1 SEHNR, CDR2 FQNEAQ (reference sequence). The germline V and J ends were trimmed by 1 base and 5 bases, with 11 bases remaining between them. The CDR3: CASSLDAGIYGYTF. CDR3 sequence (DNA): TGTGCCAGCAGCTTAGATGCAGGGATTTATGGCTACACCTTC.

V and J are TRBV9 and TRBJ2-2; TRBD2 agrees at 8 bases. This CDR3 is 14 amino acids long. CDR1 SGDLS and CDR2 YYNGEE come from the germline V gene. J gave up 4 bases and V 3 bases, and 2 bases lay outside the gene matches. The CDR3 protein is CASSAGTSTGELFF. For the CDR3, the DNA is TGTGCCAGCAGCGCCGGGACTAGCACCGGGGAGCTGTTTTTT.

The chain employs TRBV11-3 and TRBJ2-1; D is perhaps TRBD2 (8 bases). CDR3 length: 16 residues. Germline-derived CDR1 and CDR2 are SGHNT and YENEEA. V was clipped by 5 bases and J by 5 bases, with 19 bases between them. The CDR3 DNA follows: TGTGCCAGCAGCCCCGGGGGGGGACAGCTTCACAATGAGCAGTTCTTC. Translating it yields CASSPGGGQLHNEQFF.

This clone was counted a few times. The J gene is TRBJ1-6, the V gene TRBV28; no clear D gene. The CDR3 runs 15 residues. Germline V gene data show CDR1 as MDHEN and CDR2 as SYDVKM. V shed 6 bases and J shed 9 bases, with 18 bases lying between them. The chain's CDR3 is CASSGLDPGGSPLHF. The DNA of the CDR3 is TGTGCCAGCAGCGGACTAGATCCCGGAGGTTCACCCCTCCACTTT.

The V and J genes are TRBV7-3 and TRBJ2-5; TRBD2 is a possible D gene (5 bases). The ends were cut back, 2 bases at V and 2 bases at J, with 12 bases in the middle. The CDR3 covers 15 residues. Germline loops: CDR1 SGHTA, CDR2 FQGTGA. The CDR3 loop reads CASSLYRDPQETQYF. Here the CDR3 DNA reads TGTGCCAGCAGCTTATATCGGGATCCACAAGAGACCCAGTACTTC.

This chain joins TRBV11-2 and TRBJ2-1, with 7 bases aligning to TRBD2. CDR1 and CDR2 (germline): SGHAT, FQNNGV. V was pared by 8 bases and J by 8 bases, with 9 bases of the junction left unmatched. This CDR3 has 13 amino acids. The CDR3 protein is CASHGGGGYEQFF. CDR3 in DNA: TGTGCCAGCCATGGCGGGGGTGGCTATGAGCAGTTCTTC.

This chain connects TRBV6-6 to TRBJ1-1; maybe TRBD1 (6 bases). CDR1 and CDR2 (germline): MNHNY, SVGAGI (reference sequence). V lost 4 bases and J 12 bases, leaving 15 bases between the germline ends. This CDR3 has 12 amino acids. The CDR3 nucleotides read TGTGCCAGCAGTTCACGGGACACTGCAACTTTCTTT. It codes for CASSSRDTATFF.

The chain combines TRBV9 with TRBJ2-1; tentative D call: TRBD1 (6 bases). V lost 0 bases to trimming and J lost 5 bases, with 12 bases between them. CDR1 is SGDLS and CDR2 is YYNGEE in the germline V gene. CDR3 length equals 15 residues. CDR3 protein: CASSVGGQYNNEQFF. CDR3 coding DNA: TGTGCCAGCAGCGTAGGCGGACAGTATAACAATGAGCAGTTCTTC.

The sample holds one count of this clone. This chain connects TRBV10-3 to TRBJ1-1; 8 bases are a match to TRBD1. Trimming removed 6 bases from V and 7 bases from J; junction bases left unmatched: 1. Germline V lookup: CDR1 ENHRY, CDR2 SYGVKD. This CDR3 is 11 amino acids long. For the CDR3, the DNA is TGTGCCATCAGAGGACAGGGTGAAGCTTTCTTT. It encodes CAIRGQGEAFF.